This T cell receptor (beta chain) originates from a study of blood T cell repertoires in COVID-19. Study details: Samples of COVID-19 (acute and convalescent) were obtained from the United States, Italy and Spain.

As processed by the authors: For nucleated cells, counts were estimated from reference gene primer amplification. Only in-frame clones appear in the TCRdb table, and some are missing; sequencing was by immunoSEQ multiplex PCR. The V and J calls and the clone size are those of that table, but D and trimming were determined from the DNA. The sample yields over 250,000 clones, more than 75% seen once. This clonotype was obtained from a man in his forties who had recovered from COVID-19. Specimen: peripheral blood.

The CDR3 here is CASSATGGRAGELFF. The CDR3 DNA reads as TGTGCCAGCAGCGCTACAGGGGGAAGAGCCGGGGAGCTGTTTTTT. The chain uses TRBV7-2 and TRBJ2-2, with 8 bases identical to TRBD1. Germline lookup yields CDR1 SGHTA and CDR2 FQGNSA. The V and J ends lost 5 bases and 6 bases, in that order; junction bases with no gene match: 8. The CDR3 covers 15 residues.